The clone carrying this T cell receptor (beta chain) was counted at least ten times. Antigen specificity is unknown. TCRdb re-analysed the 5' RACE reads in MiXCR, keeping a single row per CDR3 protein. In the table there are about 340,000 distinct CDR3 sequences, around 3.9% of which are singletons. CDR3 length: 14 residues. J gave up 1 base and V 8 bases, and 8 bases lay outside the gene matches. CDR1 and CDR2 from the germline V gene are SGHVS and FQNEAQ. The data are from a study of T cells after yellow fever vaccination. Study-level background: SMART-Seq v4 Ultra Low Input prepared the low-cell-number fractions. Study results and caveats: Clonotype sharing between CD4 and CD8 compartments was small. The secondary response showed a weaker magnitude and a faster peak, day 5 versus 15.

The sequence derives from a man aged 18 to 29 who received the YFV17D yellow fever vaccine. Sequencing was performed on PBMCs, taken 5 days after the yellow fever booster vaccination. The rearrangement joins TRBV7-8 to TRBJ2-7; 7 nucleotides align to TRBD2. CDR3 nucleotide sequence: TGTGCCAGCGGGAGGGGCAGCGGGTCCTACGAGCAGTACTTC. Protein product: CASGRGSGSYEQYF.